Below, 14 T cell receptor beta chains from the same sample are listed, as sequenced in a study of identical twins (dated by TCRdb to 2016 to 2017). Libraries came from 5' RACE. TCRdb names Illumina HiSeq 2000 as the instrument used. The public reads were quality trimmed at Q25 with fastp and then assembled into clones with MiXCR by TCRdb, keeping productive beta chains. Here each entry gathers all rows of one CDR3 protein and keeps the most common genes and DNA. This sample holds approximately 150,000 distinct CDR3 sequences; roughly 3.5% were observed only once. The top ten clonotypes cover approximately 7.6% of the sample. Sequencing was performed on memory T cells sorted from blood. The cell subset or site label for this specimen denotes: CD45RO+ enriched T cells. Receptors were obtained from a man aged 18 to 35 in good health.

This clonotype has a count of ten or more. The chain couples TRBV18 to TRBJ1-4; D ambiguous. With 2 bases removed from V and 7 bases from J, the gap between germline ends came to 11 bases. The CDR3 spans 14 residues. Germline-derived CDR1 and CDR2 are KGHSH and LQKENI. CDR3 amino acids: CASSPKSMSEKLFF. The DNA for the CDR3 is TGTGCCAGCTCACCAAAGTCGATGAGTGAAAAACTGTTTTTT.

This clonotype was seen at least ten times. The gene calls are TRBV6-1 and TRBJ1-4; tentative D call: TRBD1 (6 bases). V lost 6 bases and J 14 bases, leaving 22 bases between the germline ends. The CDR3 contains 14 residues. Germline CDR1 reads MNHNS; CDR2 reads SASEGT. CDR3 sequence (DNA): TGTGCCAGCAGCCCTTCAGGGGACGCCCGCGGGCTGTTTTTT. Its translation: CASSPSGDARGLFF.

There are a few counts of this clonotype. The chain links TRBV4-2 to TRBJ2-7; D not certain. The germline V gene has CDR1 LGHNA and CDR2 YNFKEQ. The V and J ends lost 3 bases and 9 bases respectively, with 9 bases between them. The CDR3 runs 11 residues. The CDR3 DNA reads TGTGCCAGCAGCCAGGCAGGAGTGCAGTACTTC. Encoded protein: CASSQAGVQYF.

This clonotype was counted many times. CDR3 protein: CASSSGPVAFF. The CDR3 DNA follows: TGTGCCAGCAGCTCGGGGCCAGTGGCTTTCTTT. The chain employs TRBV7-8 and TRBJ1-1; D possibly corresponds to TRBD1 (5 bases). V shed 4 bases and J shed 11 bases, with 11 bases lying between them. The length of the CDR3 is 11 residues. CDR1 and CDR2 from the germline V gene are SGHVS and FQNEAQ.

This clonotype was counted at least ten times. The chain carries TRBV29-1 and TRBJ1-4; 9 bases fit TRBD1. Germline assignment: CDR1 SQVTM and CDR2 ANQGSEA. With 2 bases clipped from V and 5 bases from J, the junction kept 9 bases outside the gene matches. The CDR3 runs 16 residues. CDR3 loop: CSVEIRQGVDNEKLFF. The CDR3 bases are TGCAGCGTTGAAATCCGACAGGGGGTGGACAATGAAAAACTGTTTTTT.

The table lists this clonotype with many counts. The chain has TRBV28 and TRBJ2-7, with 12 bases lining up with TRBD2. J was trimmed by 6 bases and V by 7 bases; bases with no gene match: 10. Germline V gene sequence: CDR1 MDHEN, CDR2 SYDVKM. CDR3 length: 15 residues. The CDR3 here is CASILRTSGTREQYF. CDR3 nucleotide sequence: TGTGCCAGCATCCTTCGGACTAGCGGGACCCGCGAGCAGTACTTC.

Many counts were recorded for this clonotype. The V gene is TRBV11-2, the J gene TRBJ2-5; maybe TRBD2 (6 bases). The CDR3 runs to 17 residues. Germline-derived CDR1 and CDR2 are SGHAT and FQNNGV. V gave up 0 bases and J gave up 6 bases, with 20 bases separating them. The CDR3: CASSLDRFRDGGKTQYF. The CDR3 nucleotides read TGTGCCAGCAGCTTAGATCGGTTCAGGGACGGGGGAAAGACCCAGTACTTC.

This clonotype was picked up many times. J is TRBJ2-5 and V is TRBV6-1; 10 positions match TRBD1. The trim removed 5 bases at V and 4 bases at J, leaving 7 bases unmatched. From germline, CDR1 is MNHNS and CDR2 SASEGT. The CDR3 is 15 amino acids. The CDR3 protein is CASSPRDRGGETQYF. CDR3 nucleotide sequence: TGTGCCAGCAGTCCCCGGGACAGGGGCGGAGAGACCCAGTACTTC.

This clonotype was picked up many times. This rearrangement joins TRBV27 to TRBJ2-4; 7 positions match TRBD2. The ends lost 5 bases at V and 10 bases at J; junction bases unmatched: 8. CDR1 and CDR2 (germline): MNHEY, SMNVEV (reference sequence). This CDR3 has 13 residues. In nucleotides, the CDR3 is TGTGCCAGCAGTACCCGGACCGGGGGGATTCAGTACTTC. It codes for CASSTRTGGIQYF.

This clonotype was recorded many times. J is TRBJ2-1 and V is TRBV29-1; 7 nucleotides match TRBD2. This CDR3 has 13 residues. CDR1 SQVTM and CDR2 ANQGSEA come from the germline V gene. V shed 1 base, J shed 4 bases, and the junction held 1 base outside the gene matches. CDR3 in amino acids: CSVEGGSYNEQFF. The CDR3 nucleotides read TGCAGCGTTGAAGGCGGGAGTTACAATGAGCAGTTCTTC.

Only a few counts were recorded for this clonotype. Possible read error: a much larger clone is one base away. This chain links TRBV5-1 with TRBJ2-1, with 13 positions matching TRBD2. This CDR3 spans 15 amino acids. Losses at the gene ends were 3 bases for V and 9 bases for J; bases not matched to a gene: 6. Germline values: CDR1 SGHRS, CDR2 YFSETQ. The CDR3 protein is CASSSLAGGLGEQFF. In DNA form, the CDR3 reads TGCGCCAGCAGCTCACTAGCGGGAGGGCTGGGTGAGCAGTTCTTC.

This clonotype was observed at least ten times. The chain couples TRBV18 to TRBJ2-1; 9 bases agree with TRBD2. CDR3 length equals 18 residues. J gave up 7 bases and V 0 bases, and 13 bases lay outside the gene matches. CDR1 KGHSH and CDR2 LQKENI come from the germline V gene. The CDR3 here is CASSPPHRPAGGGNEQFF. As DNA, the CDR3 is TGTGCCAGCTCACCACCGCACCGGCCAGCGGGAGGAGGAAATGAGCAGTTCTTC.

The rearrangement links TRBV14 to TRBJ2-5; no reliable D call. Germline CDR1 is SGHDN and CDR2 is FVKESK. The CDR3 length is 17 residues. Trimming shortened V by 0 bases and J by 4 bases, and 18 bases separated the two germline ends. The CDR3 DNA follows: TGTGCCAGCAGCCAAGATTCTCTCACAGCTAGAGGAGAGACCCAGTACTTC. It specifies CASSQDSLTARGETQYF.

This clonotype was seen ten or more times. The chain is built from TRBV25-1 and TRBJ1-2; D gene uncertain. Germline V gene lookup returns CDR1 MGHDK and CDR2 SYGVNS. The CDR3 runs 15 residues. V was clipped by 1 base and J by 4 bases, with 13 bases between them. CDR3 bases: TGTGCCAGCAGTGAATTAGGTTTCAGCCGCTATGGCTACACCTTC. Translation: CASSELGFSRYGYTF.